This entry is about one T cell receptor beta chain. The antigen is unknown. Time point given: week 23, last vaccination. Mutant IDH1 20-mer peptide, at 300 ug, made up each vaccine dose, with topical imiquimod. New WHO grade 3 or 4 IDH1-mutant, ATRX-lost astrocytomas were present in all donors. This specimen comes from a study of a mutant IDH1 vaccine in newly diagnosed glioma. Study background: Following radiotherapy alone, or alongside temozolomide cycles, vaccination was started after an interval of 4-6 weeks.

The CDR3 has 12 residues. In germline, CDR1 is MNHEY, CDR2 SMNVEV (reference sequence). Trimming took 4 bases from V and 5 from J, leaving 8 bases between them. Profiling relied on immunoSEQ multiplex PCR, and the TCRdb table lists in-frame clones only, not all of them. The data show around 26,000 clones, with roughly 80% seen just once and about a sixth held by the top ten. The V and J genes are TRBV27 and TRBJ1-2; D perhaps matches TRBD1 (5 bases). The clonotype comes from a woman aged 25 to 45 with glioma. The sample was PBMCs, taken from a glioma patient whose treatment included an IDH1 peptide vaccine. The CDR3 loop is CASSSGGYGYTF. For the CDR3, the DNA is TGTGCCAGCAGTTCGGGGGGGTATGGCTACACCTTC.